One and the same sample provided the 26 T cell receptor beta chains below, sequenced in a study of blood T cell repertoires in COVID-19. Only in-frame clones appear in the TCRdb table, and some are missing; sequencing was by immunoSEQ multiplex PCR. The sample consists of 310,000 or so clones, almost 90% of them appearing once. What was sequenced was peripheral blood. The source is a woman in her twenties or thirties with COVID-19, enrolled during active disease.

This chain connects TRBV3-1 (or the pseudogene TRBV3-2) to TRBJ2-4; D may be TRBD2 (6 bases). Germline-derived CDR1 and CDR2 are LGHDT and YNNKEL (reference sequence). The CDR3 runs 17 residues. Trimming took 2 bases from V and 0 from J, leaving 14 bases between them. Written as DNA, the CDR3 is TGTGCCAGCAGCCAATTTGGCGGGATTCTAGCCAAAAACATTCAGTACTTC. Residues: CASSQFGGILAKNIQYF.

J is TRBJ2-1 and V is TRBV5-1; 8 positions match TRBD2. The CDR3 spans 16 residues. After removal of 1 base from V and 7 bases from J, the junction contained 10 bases not matched to a gene. Germline CDR1 is SGHRS and CDR2 is YFSETQ. This CDR3 is CASSLSKREFQNEQFF. DNA of the CDR3: TGCGCCAGCAGCTTGTCCAAGCGGGAGTTTCAAAATGAGCAGTTCTTC.

The genes are TRBV18 and TRBJ2-4, with 8 nucleotides matching TRBD2. The CDR3 is 17 amino acids. In germline, CDR1 is KGHSH, CDR2 LQKENI. With V trimmed by 4 bases and J by 3 bases, 11 bases remained unmatched. The DNA for the CDR3 is TGTGCCAGCTCACAACAGTTCGGGAGGGCTGACAAAAACATTCAGTACTTC. Amino acid sequence: CASSQQFGRADKNIQYF.

The chain combines TRBV30 with TRBJ1-5; 8 nucleotides match TRBD1. V was pared by 2 bases and J by 2 bases, with 11 bases of the junction left unmatched. CDR1 and CDR2 from the germline V gene are GTSNPN and SVGIG (reference sequence). CDR3 length: 17 residues. CDR3 sequence reads: CAWSSRQGPGGNQPQHF. In DNA form, the CDR3 reads TGTGCCTGGAGTTCCCGACAGGGGCCTGGTGGCAATCAGCCCCAGCATTTT.

This chain joins TRBV27 and TRBJ2-3; perhaps TRBD1 as D (5 bases). The CDR3 runs 14 residues. The V end lost 2 bases, the J end lost 4 bases, and 10 bases lay between the germline ends. Germline CDR1 and CDR2: MNHEY and SMNVEV (reference sequence). The CDR3 DNA reads TGTGCCAGCAGTTTAAAAGGGGCCCCAGATACGCAGTATTTT. Translated: CASSLKGAPDTQYF.

The chain combines TRBV4-2 with TRBJ2-2; D may be TRBD1 (6 bases). CDR1 is LGHNA, CDR2 YNFKEQ, per germline. The length of the CDR3 is 15 residues. V lost 5 bases to trimming and J lost 5 bases, with 15 bases between them. The CDR3 is CASSVTGSRTGELFF. CDR3 sequence (DNA): TGTGCCAGCAGCGTCACAGGGTCAAGGACCGGGGAGCTGTTTTTT.

The J gene is TRBJ1-2, the V gene TRBV18; 10 positions match TRBD1. This CDR3 is 14 amino acids long. Germline loops: CDR1 KGHSH, CDR2 LQKENI. V trimming: 5 bases; J trimming: 8 bases; junction bases outside the gene matches: 8. CDR3 region: CASSIDRGLEGYTF. DNA of the CDR3: TGTGCCAGCTCAATCGACAGGGGGCTAGAGGGCTACACCTTC.

This chain joins TRBV6-4 and TRBJ1-6, with D possibly matching TRBD1 (6 bases). Trimming removed 4 bases at V and 6 bases at J, with 19 bases between. This CDR3 has 17 residues. Germline CDR1 MRHNA, CDR2 SNTAGT. In DNA, the CDR3 is TGTGCCAGCAGTGCCCCCGGGGGGGGGCACAGTAATTCACCCCTCCACTTT. It codes for CASSAPGGGHSNSPLHF.

The rearrangement joins TRBV28 to TRBJ2-7; D may be TRBD2 (7 bases). This CDR3 contains 15 residues. Trimming took off 3 bases at V and 0 bases at J, with 12 bases between the two ends. Germline lookup yields CDR1 MDHEN and CDR2 SYDVKM. In DNA, the CDR3 is TGTGCCAGCAGTTTTACGGGGGGCCCCTCCTACGAGCAGTACTTC. It yields the protein CASSFTGGPSYEQYF.

The gene calls are TRBV10-1 and TRBJ1-2; possible D gene TRBD1, 6 bases. This CDR3 contains 12 residues. Germline CDR1 is WNHNN and CDR2 is SYGVQD (reference sequence). Trimming took off 3 bases at V and 4 bases at J, with 6 bases between the two ends. CDR3 region: CASSEGGYGYTF. CDR3 in DNA: TGCGCCAGCAGTGAAGGGGGCTATGGCTACACCTTC.

This clone has a single count. The genes are TRBV28 and TRBJ2-1; 7 positions agree with TRBD1. CDR3 length: 16 amino acids. The trim removed 5 bases at V and 6 bases at J, leaving 13 bases unmatched. From germline, CDR1 is MDHEN and CDR2 SYDVKM. The CDR3 is CASSPWGQGETNEQFF. DNA of the CDR3: TGTGCCAGCAGTCCCTGGGGGCAGGGGGAGACCAATGAGCAGTTCTTC.

This sequence joins TRBV29-1 and TRBJ1-1; D perhaps matches TRBD1 (6 bases). The germline V and J ends were trimmed by 5 bases and 0 bases, with 10 bases remaining between them. The CDR3 contains 13 residues. Per the germline V gene, CDR1 is SQVTM and CDR2 is ANQGSEA. The CDR3 bases are TGCAGCGTTAACAGGGCATTGAACACTGAAGCTTTCTTT. The encoded protein is CSVNRALNTEAFF.

The chain couples TRBV7-9 to TRBJ1-2; D unclear. The V end was cut by 4 bases, the J end by 8 bases, with 17 bases between. The CDR3 is 14 amino acids. The germline V gene encodes CDR1 SEHNR and CDR2 FQNEAQ (reference sequence). CDR3 loop: CASSSETRLWGYTF. CDR3 nucleotides: TGTGCCAGCAGCTCAGAGACACGCCTTTGGGGCTACACCTTC.

This chain links TRBV28 with TRBJ2-2; TRBD2 might be the D (6 bases). The germline gives CDR1 MDHEN, CDR2 SYDVKM. This CDR3 contains 15 residues. V lost 3 bases and J 1 base, leaving 9 bases between the germline ends. Written as DNA, the CDR3 is TGTGCCAGCAGTTTTCGGGGAGGGAACACCGGGGAGCTGTTTTTT. It translates to CASSFRGGNTGELFF.

The V and J genes are TRBV27 and TRBJ2-1, with D possibly TRBD1 on 5 matching bases. V gave up 1 base and J gave up 3 bases, with 10 bases separating them. The CDR3 length is 15 residues. CDR1 MNHEY and CDR2 SMNVEV come from the germline V gene (reference sequence). This CDR3 is CASSLYQGGYNEQFF. For the CDR3, the DNA is TGTGCCAGCAGTTTATATCAGGGTGGCTACAATGAGCAGTTCTTC.

This chain uses TRBV19 with TRBJ2-5, with a possible D match to TRBD1 (6 bases). V lost 6 bases and J 1 base, leaving 12 bases between the germline ends. From germline, CDR1 is LNHDA and CDR2 SQIVND (reference sequence). The CDR3 is made up of 14 amino acids. The CDR3 DNA follows: TGTGCCAGTAGGGCACAGGGCTTCCAAGAGACCCAGTACTTC. Its protein product is CASRAQGFQETQYF. Full variable domain (missing parts from reference TRBV19 and TRBJ2-5): DGGITQSPKYLFRKEGQNVTLSCEQNLNHDAMYWYRQDPGQGLRLIYYSQIVNDFQKGDIAEGYSVSREKKESFPLTVTSAQKNPTAFYLCASRAQGFQETQYFGPGTRLLVL.

J is TRBJ2-7 and V is TRBV5-1; 12 nucleotides align to TRBD1. Germline CDR1 and CDR2: SGHRS and YFSETQ. The length of the CDR3 is 16 residues. Trimming removed 3 bases from V and 1 base from J; junction bases left unmatched: 5. This chain's CDR3 is CASSSGTGGVSYEQYF. Here the CDR3 DNA reads TGCGCCAGCAGCTCCGGGACAGGGGGCGTTTCCTACGAGCAGTACTTC.

The chain couples TRBV4-1 to TRBJ1-2, with D perhaps matching TRBD1 (5 bases). Germline CDR1 and CDR2: MGHRA and YSYEKL. The CDR3 totals 15 residues. With 3 bases removed from V and 5 bases from J, the gap between germline ends came to 16 bases. This chain's CDR3 is CASSQRTGTSYGYTF. CDR3 nucleotide sequence: TGCGCCAGCAGCCAGAGAACCGGGACTTCGTATGGCTACACCTTC.

This chain connects TRBV25-1 to TRBJ2-1, with D possibly being TRBD1 (6 bases). CDR1 is MGHDK, CDR2 SYGVNS, per germline. This CDR3 contains 15 residues. Deletions cut 4 bases from V and 7 bases from J, with 17 bases between. The CDR3 nucleotides are TGTGCCAGCAGTGGTCGATATACAGGGCAGAATGAGCAGTTCTTC. It specifies CASSGRYTGQNEQFF.

The genes are TRBV19 and TRBJ2-5; weak D call: TRBD2 (5 bases). Trimming removed 6 bases from V and 10 bases from J, with 18 bases in between. The germline gives CDR1 LNHDA, CDR2 SQIVND (reference sequence). The CDR3 is made up of 13 amino acids. CDR3 sequence: CASRGQEEVDQYF. In DNA, the CDR3 is TGTGCCAGTAGGGGCCAGGAGGAAGTTGACCAGTACTTC.

V is TRBV6-2 or TRBV6-3 and J is TRBJ2-3, with D perhaps assigned TRBD1 or TRBD2 (6 bases each). The germline V gene encodes CDR1 MNHEY and CDR2 SVGEGT. CDR3 size: 14 residues. The V end was cut by 6 bases, the J end by 0 bases, with 10 bases between. The CDR3: CASSQGTSTDTQYF. The CDR3 DNA is TGTGCCAGCAGCCAGGGGACTAGCACAGATACGCAGTATTTT.

The V gene is TRBV6-2 or TRBV6-3, the J gene TRBJ1-1, with 7 bases lining up with TRBD1. V gave up 4 bases and J gave up 6 bases; unmatched junction bases: 14. Germline V CDR1 and CDR2: MNHEY, SVGEGT. This CDR3 is built from 16 residues. CDR3 in amino acids: CASSLHGTVGSPEAFF. The CDR3 DNA reads as TGTGCCAGCAGTTTGCACGGGACAGTAGGATCTCCTGAAGCTTTCTTT.

This rearrangement joins TRBV7-3 to TRBJ2-1, with D unresolved. Germline loops: CDR1 SGHTA, CDR2 FQGTGA. Trimming shortened V by 0 bases and J by 5 bases, and 5 bases separated the two germline ends. The CDR3 totals 13 residues. The CDR3 bases are TGTGCCAGCAGCTTAACGGCTCACAATGAGCAGTTCTTC. Amino acids: CASSLTAHNEQFF. Full variable domain (missing parts from reference TRBV7-3 and TRBJ2-1): GAGVSQTPSNKVTEKGKYVELRCDPISGHTALYWYRQSLGQGPEFLIYFQGTGAADDSGLPNDRFFAVRPEGSVSTLKIQRTERGDSAVYLCASSLTAHNEQFFGPGTRLTVL.

The chain carries TRBV16 and TRBJ2-1; a weak D match, TRBD2 (5 bases). The germline V and J ends were trimmed by 4 bases and 9 bases, with 10 bases remaining between them. The CDR3 runs to 12 residues. The V gene's germline CDR1 is KGHSY and CDR2 FQNENV. In DNA, the CDR3 is TGTGCCAGCAGCCCGGGGTGGGGTGAGCAGTTCTTC. Protein sequence: CASSPGWGEQFF. Full variable domain (missing parts from reference TRBV16 and TRBJ2-1): GEEVAQTPKHLVRGEGQKAKLYCAPIKGHSYVFWYQQVLKNEFKFLISFQNENVFDETGMPKERFSAKCLPNSPCSLEIQATKLEDSAVYFCASSPGWGEQFFGPGTRLTVL.

The chain couples TRBV10-2 to TRBJ2-1; 10 nucleotides line up with TRBD2. The V gene's germline CDR1 is WSHSY and CDR2 SAAADI. The CDR3 is 15 residues long. The V and J ends lost 4 bases and 4 bases, in that order; junction bases with no gene match: 4. As DNA, the CDR3 is TGCGCCAGCAGTGTTAGGACTAGCGGATACAATGAGCAGTTCTTC. Amino acids: CASSVRTSGYNEQFF.

The chain joins TRBV7-3 to TRBJ2-1, with TRBD1 matching 12 bases. The J segment lost 9 bases and the V segment lost 0 bases, leaving 3 bases of the junction unmatched. Germline loops: CDR1 SGHTA, CDR2 FQGTGA. The CDR3 spans 15 residues. CDR3 DNA sequence: TGTGCCAGCAGCTTAACGGGACAGGGGGCGGGTGAGCAGTTCTTC. Translating gives CASSLTGQGAGEQFF.